This TCR beta chain was recovered during a study of radiation and T cells in renal cell carcinoma. This clone was seen once. This CDR3 spans 15 amino acids. Per the germline V gene, CDR1 is SGDLS and CDR2 is YYNGEE. V lost 0 bases to trimming and J lost 1 base; unmatched junction nucleotides: 1. The time point is: blood 2 weeks post-SBRT. Described treatment: 15 Gy SBRT to primary tumor, nephrectomy 4 weeks later. Sequenced by immunoSEQ multiplex PCR; TCRdb stores in-frame clones only, minus some. Of almost 50,000 clones listed, roughly 78% are singletons. Sequenced here: blood, sampled from a patient whose treatment included radiotherapy and nephrectomy. The clonotype comes from an older woman with renal cell carcinoma. J is TRBJ2-1 and V is TRBV9; 7 positions match TRBD2. As DNA, the CDR3 is TGTGCCAGCAGCGTAGCCGGGAGGTCCTACAATGAGCAGTTCTTC. Translation gives CASSVAGRSYNEQFF. The full variable domain, with the rest looked up from reference TRBV9 and TRBJ2-1, is DSGVTQTPKHLITATGQRVTLRCSPRSGDLSVYWYQQSLDQGLQFLIQYYNGEERAKGNILERFSAQQFPDLHSELNLSSLELGDSALYFCASSVAGRSYNEQFFGPGTRLTVL.